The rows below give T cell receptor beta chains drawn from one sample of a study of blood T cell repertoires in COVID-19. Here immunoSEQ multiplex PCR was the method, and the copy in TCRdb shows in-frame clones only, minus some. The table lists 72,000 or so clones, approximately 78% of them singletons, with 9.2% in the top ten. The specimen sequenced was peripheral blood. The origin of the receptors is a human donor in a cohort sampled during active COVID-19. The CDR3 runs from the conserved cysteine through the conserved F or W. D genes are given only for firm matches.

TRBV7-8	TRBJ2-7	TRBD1	CASSPEGQGDEQYF	TGTGCCAGCAGCCCCGAGGGACAGGGGGACGAGCAGTACTTC
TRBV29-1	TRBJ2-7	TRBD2	CSVETSGIDEQYF	TGCAGCGTTGAAACTAGCGGGATAGACGAGCAGTACTTC
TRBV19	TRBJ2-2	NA	CASSTGLYTGELFF	TGTGCCAGTAGTACGGGACTCTACACCGGGGAGCTGTTTTTT
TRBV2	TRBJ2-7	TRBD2	CASRPPTSVAYEQYF	TGTGCCAGCAGGCCCCCGACTAGCGTTGCCTACGAGCAGTACTTC
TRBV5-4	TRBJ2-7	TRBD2	CASSRGGYYEQYF	TGTGCCAGCAGCCGGGGGGGGTACTACGAGCAGTACTTC
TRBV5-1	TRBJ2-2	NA	CASSLGAGELFF	TGCGCCAGCAGCTTGGGAGCCGGGGAGCTGTTTTTT
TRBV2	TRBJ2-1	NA	CASTRGSYSNEQFF	TGTGCCAGCACTCGTGGTAGTTATTCCAATGAGCAGTTCTTC
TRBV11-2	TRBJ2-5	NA	CASSLAGTQYF	TGTGCCAGCAGCTTAGCCGGGACCCAGTACTTC
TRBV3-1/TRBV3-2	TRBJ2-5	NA	CASSPHGPGQETQYF	TGTGCCAGCAGCCCTCACGGCCCGGGGCAAGAGACCCAGTACTTC
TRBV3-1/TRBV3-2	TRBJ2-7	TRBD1	CASSQALPQGGHEQYF	TGTGCCAGCAGCCAAGCTCTCCCACAGGGGGGCCACGAGCAGTACTTC
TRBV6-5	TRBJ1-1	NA	CASRRTDMNTEAFF	TGTGCCAGCAGGCGGACAGATATGAACACTGAAGCTTTCTTT
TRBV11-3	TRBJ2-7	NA	CASSLDGYEQYF	TGTGCCAGCAGCTTAGACGGCTACGAGCAGTACTTC